These 19 T cell receptor beta chains share one sample of origin, sequenced in a study of cytomegalovirus exposure and HLA in healthy donors. PCR used 60 Vbeta primers and 13 Jbeta primers. Measured with immunoSEQ multiplex PCR; TCRdb has only the in-frame clones, and not every one. The table shows roughly 230,000 clones, with about 77% occurring only once. The specimen was PBMCs. The receptors were gathered from a boy between 10 and 17 years old in good health and CMV-seronegative.

This chain joins TRBV14 and TRBJ1-2; 9 bases align to TRBD1. J was trimmed by 8 bases and V by 4 bases; bases with no gene match: 8. CDR1 and CDR2 from the germline V gene are SGHDN and FVKESK. This CDR3 is built from 14 residues. The CDR3: CASSRRDRATGYTF. CDR3 bases: TGTGCCAGCAGCCGAAGGGACAGGGCGACGGGCTACACCTTC.

This chain connects TRBV27 to TRBJ2-3, with 9 nucleotides matching TRBD2. CDR1 and CDR2 (germline): MNHEY, SMNVEV (reference sequence). The CDR3 runs 16 residues. J lost 6 bases, V lost 3 bases, and 10 bases had no gene match. This chain's CDR3 is CASSFAGGPIPDTQYF. For the CDR3, the DNA is TGTGCCAGCAGTTTTGCGGGGGGGCCGATACCGGATACGCAGTATTTT.

The rearrangement joins TRBV9 to TRBJ2-3; perhaps TRBD2 as D (7 bases). Germline V gene data show CDR1 as SGDLS and CDR2 as YYNGEE. V gave up 3 bases and J gave up 0 bases, with 23 bases separating them. The CDR3 is made up of 19 amino acids. The CDR3 here is CASSEDLRGGESSTDTQYF. The CDR3, as DNA: TGTGCCAGCAGCGAGGACCTCAGGGGAGGGGAGTCTAGCACAGATACGCAGTATTTT.

This chain joins TRBV6-4 and TRBJ1-2; D remains ambiguous. Germline lookup yields CDR1 MRHNA and CDR2 SNTAGT. The CDR3 consists of 14 residues. V was shortened by 5 bases and J by 7 bases, with 17 bases between the two germline ends. The CDR3 is CASSLDAEEGGYTF. The CDR3 coding sequence is TGTGCCAGCAGTCTGGACGCGGAGGAAGGTGGCTACACCTTC.

The chain uses TRBV6-1 and TRBJ2-5; 7 bases fit TRBD2. Germline CDR1 MNHNS, CDR2 SASEGT. The CDR3 extends over 14 amino acids. With V trimmed by 6 bases and J by 2 bases, 6 bases remained unmatched. CDR3 coding DNA: TGTGCCAGCAGGCGACTAGCAGGGCAAGAGACCCAGTACTTC. Its translation: CASRRLAGQETQYF.

The sample holds one count of this clone. This chain uses TRBV6-5 with TRBJ2-5, with 11 positions matching TRBD2. The CDR3 sequence is 14 residues long. The germline V gene encodes CDR1 MNHEY and CDR2 SVGAGI. The V gene end was trimmed by 5 bases and the J gene end by 4 bases; junction bases not matched to a gene: 3. DNA of the CDR3: TGTGCCAGCAGTGTAGCGGGGGGGCCAGAGACCCAGTACTTC. Its translation: CASSVAGGPETQYF.

The chain carries TRBV7-2 and TRBJ2-1; 9 positions agree with TRBD2. Losses at the gene ends were 4 bases for V and 3 bases for J; bases not matched to a gene: 4. Germline assignment: CDR1 SGHTA and CDR2 FQGNSA. The CDR3 extends over 15 amino acids. The chain's CDR3 is CASSSAGGIYNEQFF. CDR3 in DNA: TGTGCCAGCAGCTCAGCGGGGGGAATCTACAATGAGCAGTTCTTC.

The chain carries TRBV6-5 and TRBJ1-2, with no clear D. CDR1 is MNHEY, CDR2 SVGAGI, per germline. Deletions cut 5 bases from V and 10 bases from J, with 11 bases between. The CDR3 totals 11 residues. The CDR3 loop is CASSPRGDYTF. CDR3 nucleotides: TGTGCCAGCAGTCCCCGCGGGGACTACACCTTC.

V gene TRBV6-5 combines with J gene TRBJ2-1; unclear D gene. V was clipped by 7 bases and J by 11 bases, with 12 bases between them. Germline assignment: CDR1 MNHEY and CDR2 SVGAGI. CDR3 size: 11 residues. The DNA for the CDR3 is TGTGCCAGCACCCGGCGGTCCCAGCAGTTCTTC. Its translation: CASTRRSQQFF.

V gene TRBV5-1 combines with J gene TRBJ2-7; D gene uncertain. Germline assignment: CDR1 SGHRS and CDR2 YFSETQ. The V end was cut by 4 bases, the J end by 5 bases, with 16 bases between. This CDR3 spans 14 amino acids. In nucleotides, the CDR3 is TGCGCCAGCAGCCAGGTCCTGGGCGTGGACGAGCAGTACTTC. Protein sequence: CASSQVLGVDEQYF. The entire variable domain, with the rest obtained from reference TRBV5-1 and TRBJ2-7, is as follows: KAGVTQTPRYLIKTRGQQVTLSCSPISGHRSVSWYQQTPGQGLQFLFEYFSETQRNKGNFPGRFSGRQFSNSRSEMNVSTLELGDSALYLCASSQVLGVDEQYFGPGTRLTVT.

The rearrangement joins TRBV11-3 to TRBJ1-1; D perhaps matches TRBD1 (6 bases). V shed 0 bases and J shed 2 bases, with 19 bases lying between them. CDR1 is SGHNT, CDR2 YENEEA, per germline. This CDR3 is 18 amino acids long. In DNA form, the CDR3 reads TGTGCCAGCAGCTTAGATCGTGGGAGGGACATCTTTAACACTGAAGCTTTCTTT. This encodes CASSLDRGRDIFNTEAFF.

This chain uses TRBV6-6 with TRBJ1-6; D may be TRBD1 (6 bases). Trimming took off 4 bases at V and 10 bases at J, with 14 bases between the two ends. The CDR3 runs 14 residues. Germline values: CDR1 MNHNY, CDR2 SVGAGI (reference sequence). The CDR3 DNA follows: TGTGCCAGCAGTTTCCAGGGGTACGGATCACCCCTCCACTTT. Amino acids: CASSFQGYGSPLHF.

J is TRBJ1-5 and V is TRBV2; TRBD1 matches at 8 bases. The CDR3 runs 15 residues. The germline gives CDR1 SNHLY, CDR2 FYNNEI. V was pared by 1 base and J by 2 bases, with 1 base of the junction left unmatched. CDR3 region: CASSEETGGNQPQHF. The CDR3 region has the DNA TGTGCCAGCAGTGAAGAGACAGGGGGCAATCAGCCCCAGCATTTT.

This CDR3 is CARILGPFIPNTEAFF. CDR3 in DNA: TGTGCCAGGATCCTGGGGCCTTTCATCCCGAACACTGAAGCTTTCTTT. This sequence joins TRBV7-2 and TRBJ1-1; tentatively, D is TRBD1 (5 bases). The length of the CDR3 is 16 residues. V was trimmed by 9 bases and J by 1 base, leaving 21 bases between them. Germline CDR1 and CDR2: SGHTA and FQGNSA.

The V call is TRBV25-1, the J call TRBJ1-4, with D uncertain. V was trimmed by 3 bases and J by 12 bases, leaving 14 bases between them. Germline CDR1 reads MGHDK; CDR2 reads SYGVNS. The CDR3 totals 13 residues. The CDR3: CASSDYHRRELFF. In DNA form, the CDR3 reads TGTGCCAGCAGTGATTACCACCGTCGGGAACTGTTTTTT.

The chain carries TRBV5-1 and TRBJ2-7; 7 bases are a match to TRBD1. V lost 1 base to trimming and J lost 0 bases; unmatched junction nucleotides: 4. The CDR3 is made up of 15 amino acids. The germline CDR1 and CDR2 sequences are SGHRS and YFSETQ. The CDR3, as DNA: TGCGCCAGCAGCTTGATGGGACAGCTCTCCTACGAGCAGTACTTC. Translating it yields CASSLMGQLSYEQYF.

This chain connects TRBV28 to TRBJ2-7; 9 nucleotides line up with TRBD1. Germline loops: CDR1 MDHEN, CDR2 SYDVKM. This CDR3 is built from 15 residues. V was pared by 4 bases and J by 2 bases, with 6 bases of the junction left unmatched. The CDR3 DNA is TGTGCCAGCAGTTCCCCGGGACAGGGCCCCTACGAGCAGTACTTC. It encodes CASSSPGQGPYEQYF.

The chain uses TRBV5-8 and TRBJ1-1; 9 bases are shared with TRBD1. The length of the CDR3 is 16 residues. Germline V lookup: CDR1 SGHTS, CDR2 YDEGEE. After removal of 3 bases from V and 5 bases from J, the junction contained 11 bases not matched to a gene. CDR3 loop: CASSSLGNRGRTEAFF. The CDR3 coding sequence is TGTGCCAGCAGCTCCCTTGGTAACAGGGGGCGAACTGAAGCTTTCTTT.

The chain has TRBV6-5 and TRBJ2-3; no reliable D call. This CDR3 contains 14 residues. Per the germline V gene, CDR1 is MNHEY and CDR2 is SVGAGI. The V and J ends lost 0 bases and 2 bases respectively, with 6 bases between them. The CDR3 coding sequence is TGTGCCAGCAGTTACTCGGCATCCACAGATACGCAGTATTTT. Protein sequence: CASSYSASTDTQYF.